This is a list of T cell receptor beta chains from one sample in a study of T cells after posttransplantation cyclophosphamide. Some clones are missing from TCRdb's copy, which holds only in-frame ones; the method was immunoSEQ multiplex PCR. The sample has around 2,900 clones, none seen only once. The sequenced sample was PBMCs, obtained after allogeneic stem cell transplant with posttransplant cyclophosphamide. These receptors were collected from a female patient aged 50-59 years who received an allogeneic stem cell transplant from a related donor, was CMV-positive, and had no GVHD. Some of the T cells may derive from the graft donor. CDR3s include the opening cysteine and the closing phenylalanine or tryptophan. A D gene is named only where the DNA matches it firmly. The size field is filled for only some rows; it gives once, few, many or a size class.

size	D	V	J	CDR3	DNA
many	NA	TRBV7-8	TRBJ1-2	CASSQGGDPSNYGYTF	TGTGCCAGCAGTCAAGGCGGGGACCCGTCTAACTATGGCTACACCTTC
medium-sized	TRBD2	TRBV7-9	TRBJ2-1	CASSAGTSGAYNEQFF	TGTGCCAGCAGCGCCGGGACTAGCGGGGCCTACAATGAGCAGTTCTTC
many	NA	TRBV7-2	TRBJ2-1	CASSLVGGGSSASYNEQFF	TGTGCCAGCAGCTTAGTAGGGGGAGGTAGTAGCGCCTCCTACAATGAGCAGTTCTTC
many	NA	TRBV2	TRBJ1-1	CASSDRANTEAFF	TGTGCCAGCAGTGACAGGGCGAACACTGAAGCTTTCTTT
medium-sized	NA	TRBV6-4	TRBJ1-1	CASSLEENTEAFF	TGTGCCAGCAGTCTAGAGGAGAACACTGAAGCTTTCTTT
many	TRBD2	TRBV6-5	TRBJ2-7	CASSSVAELAGEQYF	TGTGCCAGCAGTTCAGTGGCGGAGCTAGCGGGCGAGCAGTACTTC
many	TRBD1	TRBV5-1	TRBJ1-5	CARNRGAPYSNQPQHF	TGCGCCAGAAACAGGGGAGCTCCCTATAGCAATCAGCCCCAGCATTTT
many	TRBD1	TRBV2	TRBJ1-1	CASNHRGREAFF	TGTGCCAGCAACCACAGGGGGAGGGAAGCTTTCTTT
medium-sized	TRBD1	TRBV12-3/TRBV12-4	TRBJ1-4	CASSSPDRGVEKLFF	TGTGCCAGCAGTTCTCCAGACAGGGGAGTGGAAAAACTGTTTTTT
many	NA	TRBV27	TRBJ2-1	CASSLMSRVYNEQFF	TGTGCCAGCAGTTTAATGTCTCGGGTCTACAATGAGCAGTTCTTC
NA	NA	TRBV7-8	TRBJ2-2	CASSLAGVPGELFF	TGTGCCAGCAGCTTAGCCGGGGTACCCGGGGAGCTGTTTTTT
NA	NA	TRBV6-5	TRBJ1-1	CASKQGWNTEAFF	TGTGCCAGCAAACAGGGTTGGAACACTGAAGCTTTCTTT
many	NA	TRBV5-1	TRBJ1-2	CASSPRGGFGASRGYTF	TGCGCCAGCAGCCCCCGGGGGGGGTTTGGAGCATCAAGGGGCTACACCTTC
NA	NA	TRBV5-4	TRBJ2-3	CASSLVVDSNTDTQYF	TGTGCCAGCAGCTTGGTCGTAGACAGTAACACAGATACGCAGTATTTT
many	NA	TRBV5-4	TRBJ2-1	CASSSPLLRVSSYNEQFF	TGTGCCAGCAGCTCCCCCCTCCTGCGGGTCAGCTCCTACAATGAGCAGTTCTTC
many	TRBD1	TRBV5-1	TRBJ1-2	CASSATGDPKDYGYTF	TGCGCCAGCAGCGCTACAGGGGACCCTAAAGACTATGGCTACACCTTC
many	TRBD1	TRBV4-1	TRBJ2-4	CASSPRGPENIQYF	TGCGCCAGCAGCCCGAGGGGGCCCGAAAACATTCAGTACTTC
many	TRBD2	TRBV5-1	TRBJ2-1	CASSLAGGLAGGGEQFF	TGCGCCAGCAGCTTGGCCGGGGGACTAGCGGGAGGAGGTGAGCAGTTCTTC